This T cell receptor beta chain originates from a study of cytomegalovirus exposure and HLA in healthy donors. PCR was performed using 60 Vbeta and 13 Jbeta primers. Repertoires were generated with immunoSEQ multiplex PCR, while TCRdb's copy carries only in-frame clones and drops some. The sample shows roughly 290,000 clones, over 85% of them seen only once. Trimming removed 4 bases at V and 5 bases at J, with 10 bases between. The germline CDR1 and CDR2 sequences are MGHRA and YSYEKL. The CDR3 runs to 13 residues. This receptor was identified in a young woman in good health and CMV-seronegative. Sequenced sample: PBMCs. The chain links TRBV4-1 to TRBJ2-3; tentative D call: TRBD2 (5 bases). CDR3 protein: CASSPDFIDTQYF. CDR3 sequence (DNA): TGCGCCAGCAGCCCGGACTTTATAGATACGCAGTATTTT.